Listed here are 21 T cell receptor beta chains from one sample, sequenced in a study of T cell responses to AZD1222 COVID-19 vaccine. Measured with immunoSEQ multiplex PCR; TCRdb has only the in-frame clones, and not every one. The sample has 100,000 to 120,000 clones, more than 75% seen once. The specimen comprised peripheral blood, sampled on day 0 of AZD1222 vaccination. The receptor source for this set is an adult in good health.

This chain connects TRBV5-6 to TRBJ1-1; no firm D call. V was pared by 4 bases and J by 5 bases, with 24 bases between. The germline CDR1 and CDR2 sequences are SGHDT and YYEEEE. The CDR3 spans 17 residues. Written as DNA, the CDR3 is TGTGCCAGCAGCGCCTCCTTCTGGGCTCTCGGTAGTACTGAAGCTTTCTTT. Translated: CASSASFWALGSTEAFF.

The rearrangement joins TRBV12-1 to TRBJ2-7. TRBV12-1 is an annotated pseudogene. The CDR3 runs 10 residues. The CDR3 protein is CASSIHEQYF. The CDR3 DNA follows: TGTGCCAGCAGCATCCACGAGCAGTACTTC.

This sequence joins TRBV7-3 and TRBJ2-1; 8 bases agree with TRBD2. The CDR3 totals 16 residues. J gave up 2 bases and V 4 bases, and 7 bases lay outside the gene matches. Germline V CDR1 and CDR2: SGHTA, FQGTGA. CDR3 sequence (DNA): TGTGCCAGCAGCTCCCCGGGGGGGTCAGCCTACAATGAGCAGTTCTTC. It specifies CASSSPGGSAYNEQFF.

This chain connects TRBV12-3 or TRBV12-4 to TRBJ1-2; D may be TRBD1 (6 bases). The CDR3 spans 13 residues. V lost 6 bases and J 3 bases, leaving 11 bases between the germline ends. CDR3 in amino acids: CASSPDSYYGYTF. The CDR3 bases are TGTGCCAGCAGCCCGGACAGCTACTATGGCTACACCTTC.

The J gene is TRBJ2-5, the V gene TRBV3-1 (or the pseudogene TRBV3-2); TRBD2 aligns across 15 bases. CDR1 and CDR2 from the germline V gene are LGHDT and YNNKEL (reference sequence). The junction had 8 bases not matched to a gene; V was cut back by 1 base and J by 11 bases. CDR3 length equals 16 residues. This CDR3 is CASSQGGGTSGGPQYF. CDR3 nucleotide sequence: TGTGCCAGCAGCCAAGGGGGAGGGACTAGCGGGGGGCCACAGTACTTC.

This sequence joins TRBV18 and TRBJ1-2; D uncertain. This CDR3 comprises 13 residues. With 1 base removed from V and 1 base from J, the gap between germline ends came to 4 bases. Per germline, CDR1 KGHSH and CDR2 LQKENI. The CDR3 DNA reads TGTGCCAGCTCACCACAGGATAACTATGGCTACACCTTC. It is translated as CASSPQDNYGYTF.

The gene calls are TRBV20-1 and TRBJ2-7, with D possibly being TRBD1 (5 bases). The CDR3 length is 11 residues. V shed 6 bases and J shed 3 bases, with 9 bases lying between them. Germline V gene data show CDR1 as DFQATT and CDR2 as SNEGSKA (reference sequence). The CDR3 region is CSAWTLYEQYF. The CDR3 nucleotides are TGCAGTGCCTGGACACTCTACGAGCAGTACTTC.

This chain connects TRBV7-2 to TRBJ1-1; 9 bases map to TRBD1. V lost 3 bases, J lost 8 bases, and 10 bases stayed unmatched. Germline loops: CDR1 SGHTA, CDR2 FQGNSA. The CDR3 length is 15 residues. The CDR3 loop reads CASSFRTGAAREAFF. In DNA, the CDR3 is TGTGCCAGCAGCTTCAGGACAGGGGCCGCTAGGGAAGCTTTCTTT.

This chain uses TRBV27 with TRBJ2-3; 9 bases agree with TRBD1. This CDR3 is built from 19 residues. Per germline, CDR1 MNHEY and CDR2 SMNVEV (reference sequence). After removal of 5 bases from V and 4 bases from J, the junction contained 19 bases not matched to a gene. The CDR3 nucleotides read TGTGCCAGCAGTATGAGACCGTTCCGGACAGGGGAAAGGTCAGATACGCAGTATTTT. It is translated as CASSMRPFRTGERSDTQYF.

The chain recombines TRBV23-1 with TRBJ2-1, with TRBD1 matching over 12 bases. TRBV23-1 is filed as an ORF, its function uncertain. The CDR3 is 19 amino acids. J gave up 5 bases and V 2 bases, and 13 bases lay outside the gene matches. The CDR3, as DNA: TGCGCCAGCAGTCAACGGAAACGGGACAGGGGGCGCCCCGACAATGAGCAGTTCTTC. Encoded protein: CASSQRKRDRGRPDNEQFF.

In its sample, this clone was seen once. V usage is TRBV2 and J usage is TRBJ1-2; D unresolved. This CDR3 is 15 amino acids long. Germline values: CDR1 SNHLY, CDR2 FYNNEI. V was clipped by 8 bases and J by 2 bases, with 18 bases between them. CDR3 bases: TGTGCCAGCTACCCCCACCTCCCCGCCAACTATGGCTACACCTTC. This translates into CASYPHLPANYGYTF.

This chain joins TRBV27 and TRBJ2-7; D is unresolved. V lost 4 bases and J lost 3, with 16 bases in between. The CDR3 is made up of 15 amino acids. The germline V gene encodes CDR1 MNHEY and CDR2 SMNVEV (reference sequence). This CDR3 is CASSSVFINLYEQYF. CDR3 DNA: TGTGCCAGCAGTTCCGTATTTATAAACCTCTACGAGCAGTACTTC.

This clone was seen just once. This chain connects TRBV25-1 to TRBJ1-1; D ambiguous. This CDR3 has 16 amino acids. The V end lost 1 base, the J end lost 0 bases, and 12 bases lay between the germline ends. Germline V lookup: CDR1 MGHDK, CDR2 SYGVNS. CDR3 sequence (DNA): TGTGCCAGCAGTGAATTGGGCGGAGGGCTGAACACTGAAGCTTTCTTT. Amino acids: CASSELGGGLNTEAFF.

A few counts support this clone. This rearrangement joins TRBV2 to TRBJ1-1; D unresolved. The germline V and J ends were trimmed by 7 bases and 1 base, with 10 bases remaining between them. The CDR3 is 13 residues long. CDR1 is SNHLY, CDR2 FYNNEI, per germline. CDR3 protein: CASTGLPNTEAFF. CDR3 nucleotide sequence: TGTGCCAGCACAGGACTGCCGAACACTGAAGCTTTCTTT.

This clone came up once. This chain uses TRBV5-4 with TRBJ2-3; TRBD2 agrees at 10 bases. This CDR3 spans 14 amino acids. Germline V gene data show CDR1 as SGHNT and CDR2 as YYREEE (reference sequence). The junction had 4 bases not matched to a gene; V was cut back by 1 base and J by 8 bases. The chain's CDR3 is CASSLFASGGTQYF. The CDR3, as DNA: TGTGCCAGCAGCTTGTTCGCTAGCGGGGGTACGCAGTATTTT.

This sequence joins TRBV27 and TRBJ1-6, with a weak D call TRBD1 (5 bases). Trimming pared 6 bases from V and 8 bases from J, leaving 11 bases between. From germline, CDR1 is MNHEY and CDR2 SMNVEV (reference sequence). The CDR3 runs to 13 residues. The CDR3 sequence is CASSRVWDSPLHF. For the CDR3, the DNA is TGTGCCAGCAGCAGGGTATGGGATTCACCCCTCCACTTT.

This chain joins TRBV5-4 and TRBJ1-6; TRBD1 aligns across 11 bases. Germline CDR1 is SGHNT and CDR2 is YYREEE (reference sequence). Germline trimming cut 3 bases from V and 0 bases from J; bases unmatched to any gene: 5. The CDR3 is 18 residues long. CDR3 nucleotides: TGTGCCAGCAGCTCGGCCGGGACAGGGGGCTCCTATAATTCACCCCTCCACTTT. Protein sequence: CASSSAGTGGSYNSPLHF.

The V call is TRBV11-2, the J call TRBJ2-2; D unclear. V was pared by 0 bases and J by 1 base, with 9 bases between. Germline CDR1 reads SGHAT; CDR2 reads FQNNGV. This CDR3 region has 16 residues. The CDR3 sequence is CASSLERLGNTGELFF. DNA for the CDR3: TGTGCCAGCAGCTTAGAACGACTCGGGAACACCGGGGAGCTGTTTTTT.

This clone was found once. The chain links TRBV10-3 to TRBJ1-5, with a weak D call TRBD1 (6 bases). CDR1 and CDR2 from the germline V gene are ENHRY and SYGVKD. This CDR3 contains 14 residues. V gave up 6 bases and J gave up 2 bases, with 11 bases separating them. Here the CDR3 reads CAISQGGGNQPQHF. The CDR3 nucleotides read TGTGCCATCAGCCAAGGGGGAGGCAATCAGCCCCAGCATTTT.

This clone was detected only a few times. The chain recombines TRBV10-3 with TRBJ1-2; D gene uncertain. The CDR3 spans 15 residues. V dropped 2 bases and J dropped 8 bases, with 18 bases sitting between them. Germline assignment: CDR1 ENHRY and CDR2 SYGVKD. CDR3 in DNA: TGTGCCATCAGTGAGCCCGAACTGCGGGCGGAAGGCTACACCTTC. Encoded protein: CAISEPELRAEGYTF.

This sequence joins TRBV3-1 (or the pseudogene TRBV3-2) and TRBJ2-3, with 8 bases lining up with TRBD2. Germline-derived CDR1 and CDR2 are LGHDT and YNNKEL (reference sequence). J gave up 1 base and V 8 bases, and 8 bases lay outside the gene matches. This CDR3 comprises 15 residues. The CDR3: CASAMFGGGTDTQYF. CDR3 nucleotide sequence: TGTGCCAGCGCCATGTTCGGGGGGGGCACAGATACGCAGTATTTT.